These T cell receptor beta chains were read from a single sample in a study of technical replicates of blood from a few donors. Produced via immunoSEQ multiplex PCR; TCRdb's table is partial and in-frame only. The table has around 72,000 clones, about 91% seen once. The sequenced sample was T cells isolated from PBMCs. The receptors shown here come from a human donor in good health. The CDR3 runs from the conserved cysteine through the conserved F or W. A D gene is named only where the DNA matches it firmly. Clone size is given for some rows only: seen once, a few or many times, or a class if the clone is expanded.

V	size	J	D	DNA	CDR3
TRBV9	-	TRBJ2-1	TRBD2	TGTGCCAGCAGCGAGCGGACTAGTATGTTCAATGAGCAGTTCTTC	CASSERTSMFNEQFF
TRBV10-3	-	TRBJ2-7	TRBD1	TGTGCCATCAGTACGGGACAGTCCCACGAGCAGTACTTC	CAISTGQSHEQYF
TRBV27	-	TRBJ2-2	TRBD1	TGTGCCAGCAGTTTGGACAGGTCGAACACCGGGGAGCTGTTTTTT	CASSLDRSNTGELFF
TRBV7-9	-	TRBJ1-3	-	TGTGCCAGCAGCTCACCTCAGGGTGGTGGAAACACCATATATTTT	CASSSPQGGGNTIYF
TRBV10-3	-	TRBJ2-1	-	TGTGCCATCAGTGGCCTTTATGAGGAGTATGAGCAGTTCTTC	CAISGLYEEYEQFF
TRBV5-1	-	TRBJ2-7	TRBD2	TGCGCCAGCAGCTTGGGGATAGCGGGAGGGCCAGGAAGGGAGCAGTACTTC	CASSLGIAGGPGREQYF
TRBV5-5	-	TRBJ2-1	TRBD2	TGTGCCAGCAGCTACGACTGGGTTAGCGGGACTCTCGGTGAGCAGTTCTTC	CASSYDWVSGTLGEQFF
TRBV6-6	-	TRBJ1-5	-	TGTGCCAGCACCGAGGATCAGCCCCAGCATTTT	CASTEDQPQHF
TRBV29-1	-	TRBJ2-1	TRBD2	TGCAGCGTTGAAGGGGTAGAGCGGGATTACAATGAGCAGTTCTTC	CSVEGVERDYNEQFF
TRBV7-6	once	TRBJ2-7	TRBD2	TGTGCCAGCAGCTTAGGAGGGAGGGGCTCCTACGAGCAGTACTTC	CASSLGGRGSYEQYF
TRBV18	few	TRBJ2-1	TRBD2	TGTGCCAGCTCACCGGGACTAGCGGGGTTTAATGAGCAGTTCTTC	CASSPGLAGFNEQFF
TRBV5-6	-	TRBJ1-3	TRBD1	TGTGCCAGCAGCTTTGGGACAGGTTTCTCTGGAAACACCATATATTTT	CASSFGTGFSGNTIYF
TRBV9	-	TRBJ2-1	-	TGTGCCAGCAGCGTGGACAGTTTAGCCTACAATGAGCAGTTCTTC	CASSVDSLAYNEQFF
TRBV18	-	TRBJ1-1	-	TGTGCCAGCTCACCGGGACACCAGAACACTGAAGCTTTCTTT	CASSPGHQNTEAFF
TRBV5-6	-	TRBJ1-2	-	TGTGCCAGCAGCCCACAGGGATATGGCTACACCTTC	CASSPQGYGYTF
TRBV28	-	TRBJ1-2	TRBD1	TGTGCCAGCAGCCTCCTTGGGACAGGACCCTTCTATGGCTACACCTTC	CASSLLGTGPFYGYTF
TRBV28	-	TRBJ2-7	-	TGTGCCAGCAAGACAGCATTATTATCCACCTACGAGCAGTACTTC	CASKTALLSTYEQYF
TRBV27	-	TRBJ2-7	-	TGTGCCAGCGGCTTGGGGGCTAGCTCCTACGAGCAGTACTTC	CASGLGASSYEQYF
TRBV7-9	-	TRBJ1-2	-	TGTGCCAGCAGCCCCGACAGCCTCTATGGCTACACCTTC	CASSPDSLYGYTF
TRBV14	-	TRBJ2-1	TRBD2	TGTGCCAGCAGCCAATGGCGGCGGGAGGGGAACAATGAGCAGTTCTTC	CASSQWRREGNNEQFF
TRBV28	-	TRBJ2-5	-	TGTGCCAGCAGCAAGGGACCGGATTGGGGGCAAGAGCCCCAGTACTTC	CASSKGPDWGQEPQYF
TRBV7-6	-	TRBJ2-1	TRBD1	TGTGCCAGCAGCTCGGGACAGCTATACAATGAGCAGTTCTTC	CASSSGQLYNEQFF
TRBV5-1	once	TRBJ2-5	TRBD1	TGCGCCAGCAGCCTAACAGGGGACGGAGAGACCCAGTACTTC	CASSLTGDGETQYF
TRBV5-1	-	TRBJ2-3	-	TGCGCCAGCAGCTTGCTTACAGATACGCAGTATTTT	CASSLLTDTQYF
TRBV7-8	-	TRBJ2-3	TRBD2	TGTGCCAGCAGCTCGGGACTAGCGATCACAGATACGCAGTATTTT	CASSSGLAITDTQYF
TRBV4-1	few	TRBJ1-1	-	TGCGCCAGCAGCCAAGAAGTGGGGGCGGAGGCTTTCTTT	CASSQEVGAEAFF
TRBV2	-	TRBJ1-4	-	TGTGCCAGCAGTCCGGACAGTGTGACTGCAACTAATGAAAAACTGTTTTTT	CASSPDSVTATNEKLFF
TRBV4-1	-	TRBJ2-5	-	TGCGCCAGCAGCCAAGATGTGGGACTAGAGACCCAGTACTTC	CASSQDVGLETQYF
TRBV19	-	TRBJ2-7	TRBD1	TGTGCCACCAGGGGGCCCTACGAGCAGTACTTC	CATRGPYEQYF
TRBV27	once	TRBJ2-5	TRBD2	TGTGCCAGCAGTCCGGTCGGACTAGCGGGCGAGACCCAGTACTTC	CASSPVGLAGETQYF